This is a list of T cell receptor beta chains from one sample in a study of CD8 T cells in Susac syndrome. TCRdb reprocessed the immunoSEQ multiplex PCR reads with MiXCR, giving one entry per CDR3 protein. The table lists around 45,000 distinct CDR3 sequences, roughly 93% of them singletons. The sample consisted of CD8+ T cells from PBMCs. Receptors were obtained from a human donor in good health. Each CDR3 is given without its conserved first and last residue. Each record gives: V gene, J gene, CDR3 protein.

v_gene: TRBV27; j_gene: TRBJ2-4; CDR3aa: ASSFIGGQGTNIQY
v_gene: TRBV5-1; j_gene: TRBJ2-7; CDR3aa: ASSLGIQGFEQY
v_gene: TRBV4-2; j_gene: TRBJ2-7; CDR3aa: ASSLTGGGTYEQY
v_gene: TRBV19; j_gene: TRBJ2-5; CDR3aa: ASSPTGGETQY
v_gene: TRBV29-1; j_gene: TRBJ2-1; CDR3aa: SVVVAGKWNEQF
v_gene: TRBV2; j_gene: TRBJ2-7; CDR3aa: AVQVSYEQY
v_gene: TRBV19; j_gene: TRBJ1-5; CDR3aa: ASRPGVLFQPQH
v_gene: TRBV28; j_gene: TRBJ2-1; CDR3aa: ASSETSDRSYNEQF
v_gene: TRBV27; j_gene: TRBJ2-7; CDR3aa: ASSPGLPFYYEQY
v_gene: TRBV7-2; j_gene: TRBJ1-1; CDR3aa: ASSLRAGAHTEAF
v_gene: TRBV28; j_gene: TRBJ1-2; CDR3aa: ASSPQGSYGYT
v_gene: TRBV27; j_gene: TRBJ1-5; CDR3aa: AVTGGLGQPQH
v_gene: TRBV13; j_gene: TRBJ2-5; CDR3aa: ASRTQREPRETQY
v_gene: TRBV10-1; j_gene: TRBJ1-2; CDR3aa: ASSDSGTGGFDGYT
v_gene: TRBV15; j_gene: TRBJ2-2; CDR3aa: ATRLTGGTGELF
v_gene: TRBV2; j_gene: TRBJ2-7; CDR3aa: ASSVGFEQY
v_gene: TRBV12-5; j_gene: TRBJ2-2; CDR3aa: ASGSGLAGKGGTGELF
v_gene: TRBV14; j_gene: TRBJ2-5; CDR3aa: ASSLTGGQETQY
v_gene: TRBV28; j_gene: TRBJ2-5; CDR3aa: ASSESSGVEETQY
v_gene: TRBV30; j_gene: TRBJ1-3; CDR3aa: AWTQNGNTIY
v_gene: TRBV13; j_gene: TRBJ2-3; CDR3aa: ASSPTGSDTQY
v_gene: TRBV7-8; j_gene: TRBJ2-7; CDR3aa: ASVSGINYEQY
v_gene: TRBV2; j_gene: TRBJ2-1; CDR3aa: ASSEGSGLPEQF
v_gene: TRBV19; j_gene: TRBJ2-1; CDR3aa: ASSILFGAVEQF
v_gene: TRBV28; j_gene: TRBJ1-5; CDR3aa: ASSSDTTYYSNQPQH
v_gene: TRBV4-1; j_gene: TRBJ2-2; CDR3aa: ASSQPLGGELF